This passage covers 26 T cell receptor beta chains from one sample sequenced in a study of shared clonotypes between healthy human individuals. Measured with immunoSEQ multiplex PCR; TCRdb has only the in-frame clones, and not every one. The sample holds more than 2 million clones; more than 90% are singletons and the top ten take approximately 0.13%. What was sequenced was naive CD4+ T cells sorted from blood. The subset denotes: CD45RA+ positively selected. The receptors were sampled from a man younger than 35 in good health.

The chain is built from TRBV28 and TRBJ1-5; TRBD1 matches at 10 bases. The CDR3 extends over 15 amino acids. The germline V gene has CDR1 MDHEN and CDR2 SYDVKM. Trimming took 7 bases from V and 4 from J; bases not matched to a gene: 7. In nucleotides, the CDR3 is TGTGCCAGCACCTTGGACAGGGGGAAAAATCAGCCCCAGCATTTT. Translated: CASTLDRGKNQPQHF.

The CDR3 DNA follows: TGTGCCATCAGTTCTAGGGGCTACGAGCAGTACTTC. Translated: CAISSRGYEQYF. V gene TRBV10-3 combines with J gene TRBJ2-7, with TRBD1 as a possible D gene (5 bases). V lost 5 bases, J lost 3 bases, and 8 bases lay in between. The length of the CDR3 is 12 residues. Per the germline V gene, CDR1 is ENHRY and CDR2 is SYGVKD.

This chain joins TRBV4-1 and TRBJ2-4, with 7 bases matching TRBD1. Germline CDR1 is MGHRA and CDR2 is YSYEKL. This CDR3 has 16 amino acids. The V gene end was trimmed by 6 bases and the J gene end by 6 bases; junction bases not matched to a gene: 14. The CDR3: CASSEDMDRRSNIQYF. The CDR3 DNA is TGCGCCAGCAGTGAAGACATGGACAGGAGATCAAACATTCAGTACTTC.

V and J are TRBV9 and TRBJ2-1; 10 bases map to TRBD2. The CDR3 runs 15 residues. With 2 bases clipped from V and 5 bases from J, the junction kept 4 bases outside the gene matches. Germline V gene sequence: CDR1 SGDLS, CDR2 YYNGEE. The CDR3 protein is CASSVGTSANNEQFF. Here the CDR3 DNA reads TGTGCCAGCAGCGTGGGGACTAGCGCTAACAATGAGCAGTTCTTC.

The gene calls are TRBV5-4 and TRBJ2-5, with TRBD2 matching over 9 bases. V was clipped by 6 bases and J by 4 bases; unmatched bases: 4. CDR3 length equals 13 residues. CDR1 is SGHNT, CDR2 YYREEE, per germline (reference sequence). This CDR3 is CASKRTSAETQYF. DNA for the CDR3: TGTGCCAGCAAAAGGACTAGCGCAGAGACCCAGTACTTC.

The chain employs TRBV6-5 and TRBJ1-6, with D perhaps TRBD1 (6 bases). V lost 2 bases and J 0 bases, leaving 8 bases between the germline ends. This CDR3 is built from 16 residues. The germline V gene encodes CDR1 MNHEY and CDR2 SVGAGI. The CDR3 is CASSYQGNSYNSPLHF. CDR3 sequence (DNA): TGTGCCAGCAGTTACCAGGGGAACTCCTATAATTCACCCCTCCACTTT.

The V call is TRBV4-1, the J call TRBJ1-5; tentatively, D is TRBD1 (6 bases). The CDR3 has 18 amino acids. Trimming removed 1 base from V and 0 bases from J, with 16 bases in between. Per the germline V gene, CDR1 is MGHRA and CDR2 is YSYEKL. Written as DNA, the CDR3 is TGCGCCAGCAGCCAAGGGGCTATACAGGGAGATAGCAATCAGCCCCAGCATTTT. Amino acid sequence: CASSQGAIQGDSNQPQHF.

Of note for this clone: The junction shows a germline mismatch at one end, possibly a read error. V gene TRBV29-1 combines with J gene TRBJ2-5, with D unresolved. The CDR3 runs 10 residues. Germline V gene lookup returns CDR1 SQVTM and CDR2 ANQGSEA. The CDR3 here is CSAEKETQYF. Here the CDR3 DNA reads TGCAGCGCTGAAAAAGAGACCCAGTACTTC. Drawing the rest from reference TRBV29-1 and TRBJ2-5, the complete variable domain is SAVISQKPSRDICQRGTSLTIQCQVDSQVTMMFWYRQQPGQSLTLIATANQGSEATYESGFVIDKFPISRPNLTFSTLTVSNMSPEDSSIYLCSAEKETQYFGPGTRLLVL.

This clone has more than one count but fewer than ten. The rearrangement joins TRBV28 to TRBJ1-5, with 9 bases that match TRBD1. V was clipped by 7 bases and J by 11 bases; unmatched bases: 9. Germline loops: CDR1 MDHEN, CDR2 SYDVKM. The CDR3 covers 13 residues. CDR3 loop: CASIRGDRESQHF. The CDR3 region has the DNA TGTGCCAGCATCAGAGGGGACAGGGAGTCCCAGCATTTT.

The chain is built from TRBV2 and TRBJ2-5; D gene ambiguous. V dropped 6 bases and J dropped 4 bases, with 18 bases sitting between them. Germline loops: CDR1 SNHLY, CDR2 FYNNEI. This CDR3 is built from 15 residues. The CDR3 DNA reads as TGTGCCAGCAGCGCCTTGGGTCCCTTGGGAGAGACCCAGTACTTC. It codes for CASSALGPLGETQYF. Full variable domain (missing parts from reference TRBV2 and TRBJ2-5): EPEVTQTPSHQVTQMGQEVILRCVPISNHLYFYWYRQILGQKVEFLVSFYNNEISEKSEIFDDQFSVERPDGSNFTLKIRSTKLEDSAMYFCASSALGPLGETQYFGPGTRLLVL.

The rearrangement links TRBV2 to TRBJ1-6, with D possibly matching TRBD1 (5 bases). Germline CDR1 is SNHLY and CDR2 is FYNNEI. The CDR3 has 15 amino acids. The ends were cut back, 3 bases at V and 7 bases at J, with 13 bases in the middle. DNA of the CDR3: TGTGCCAGCAGTGACGCAGGGACGTTAAATTCACCCCTCCACTTT. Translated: CASSDAGTLNSPLHF.

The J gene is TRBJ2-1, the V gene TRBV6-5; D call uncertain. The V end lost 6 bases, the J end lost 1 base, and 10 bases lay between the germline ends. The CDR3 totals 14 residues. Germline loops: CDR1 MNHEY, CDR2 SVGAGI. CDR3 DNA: TGTGCCAGCAGGGCAGGCGGATCCTACAATGAGCAGTTCTTC. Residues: CASRAGGSYNEQFF.

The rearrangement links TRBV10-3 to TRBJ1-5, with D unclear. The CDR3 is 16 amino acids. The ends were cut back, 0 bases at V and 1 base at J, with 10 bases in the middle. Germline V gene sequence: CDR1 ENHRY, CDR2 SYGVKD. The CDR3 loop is CAISESTAGSNQPQHF. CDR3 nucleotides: TGTGCCATCAGTGAGTCTACGGCGGGAAGCAATCAGCCCCAGCATTTT.

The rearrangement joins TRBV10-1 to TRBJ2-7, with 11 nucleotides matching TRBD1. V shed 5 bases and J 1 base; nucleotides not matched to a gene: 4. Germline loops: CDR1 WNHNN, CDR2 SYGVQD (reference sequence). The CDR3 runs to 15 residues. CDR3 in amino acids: CASSPGTGGSYEQYF. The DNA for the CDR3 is TGCGCCAGCAGTCCCGGGACAGGGGGTTCCTACGAGCAGTACTTC.

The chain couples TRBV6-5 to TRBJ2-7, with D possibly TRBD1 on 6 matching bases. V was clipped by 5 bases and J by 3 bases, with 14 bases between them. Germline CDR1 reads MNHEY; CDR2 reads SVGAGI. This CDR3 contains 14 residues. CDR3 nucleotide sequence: TGTGCCAGCAGTCCTACAGGGACGGGCTACGAGCAGTACTTC. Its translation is CASSPTGTGYEQYF.

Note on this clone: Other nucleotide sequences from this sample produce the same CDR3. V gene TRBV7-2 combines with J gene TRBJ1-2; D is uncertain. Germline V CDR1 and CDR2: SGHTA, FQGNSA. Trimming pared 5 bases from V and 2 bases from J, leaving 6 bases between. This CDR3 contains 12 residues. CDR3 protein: CASSTANYGYTF. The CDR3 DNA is TGTGCCAGCAGCACCGCGAACTATGGCTACACCTTC. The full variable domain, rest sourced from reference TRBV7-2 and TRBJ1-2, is GAGVSQSPSNKVTEKGKDVELRCDPISGHTALYWYRQSLGQGLEFLIYFQGNSAPDKSGLPSDRFSAERTGGSVSTLTIQRTQQEDSAVYLCASSTANYGYTFGSGTRLTVV.

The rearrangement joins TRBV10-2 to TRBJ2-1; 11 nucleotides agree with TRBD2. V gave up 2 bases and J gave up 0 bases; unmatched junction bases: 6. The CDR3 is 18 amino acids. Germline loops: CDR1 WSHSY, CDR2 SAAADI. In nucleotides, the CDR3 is TGCGCCAGCAGTGAGCTTAGCGGGAGGGTGAGCTCCTACAATGAGCAGTTCTTC. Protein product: CASSELSGRVSSYNEQFF.

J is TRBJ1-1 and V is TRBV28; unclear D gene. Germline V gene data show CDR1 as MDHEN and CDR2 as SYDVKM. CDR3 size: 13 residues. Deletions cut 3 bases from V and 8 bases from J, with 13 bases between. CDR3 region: CASSFRQLQEAFF. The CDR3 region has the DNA TGTGCCAGCAGTTTTCGGCAGCTCCAAGAAGCTTTCTTT.

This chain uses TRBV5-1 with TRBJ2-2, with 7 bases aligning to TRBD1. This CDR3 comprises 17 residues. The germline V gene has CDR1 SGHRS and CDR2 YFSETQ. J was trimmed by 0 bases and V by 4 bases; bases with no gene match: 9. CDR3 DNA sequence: TGCGCCAGCAGCGACAAGGGGGCAGGTGCGAACACCGGGGAGCTGTTTTTT. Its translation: CASSDKGAGANTGELFF.

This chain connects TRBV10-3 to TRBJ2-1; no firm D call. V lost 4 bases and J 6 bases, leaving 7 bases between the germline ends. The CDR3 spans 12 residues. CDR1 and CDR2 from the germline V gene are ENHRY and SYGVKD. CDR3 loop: CAISAIGNEQFF. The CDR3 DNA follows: TGTGCCATCAGTGCCATTGGCAATGAGCAGTTCTTC.

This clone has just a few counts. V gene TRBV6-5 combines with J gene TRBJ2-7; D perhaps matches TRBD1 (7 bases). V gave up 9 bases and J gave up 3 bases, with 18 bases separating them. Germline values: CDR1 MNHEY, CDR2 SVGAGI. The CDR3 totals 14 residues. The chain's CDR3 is CASGTQGVRYEQYF. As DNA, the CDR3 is TGTGCCAGTGGGACTCAGGGGGTCCGCTACGAGCAGTACTTC.

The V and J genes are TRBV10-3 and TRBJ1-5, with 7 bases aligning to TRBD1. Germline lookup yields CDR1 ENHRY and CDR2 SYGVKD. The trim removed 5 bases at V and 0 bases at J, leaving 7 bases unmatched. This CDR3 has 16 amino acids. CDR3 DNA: TGTGCCATCAGTCAACAGGGGCGGGATAGCAATCAGCCCCAGCATTTT. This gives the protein CAISQQGRDSNQPQHF.

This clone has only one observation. The CDR3 DNA follows: TGTGCCAGCAGGGGAGCCGGGACAGGGATCTATGGCTACACCTTC. Protein sequence: CASRGAGTGIYGYTF. The chain combines TRBV5-4 with TRBJ1-2; 9 nucleotides align to TRBD1. V lost 5 bases to trimming and J lost 4 bases; unmatched junction nucleotides: 9. The CDR3 covers 15 residues. Germline V gives CDR1 SGHNT, CDR2 YYREEE (reference sequence).

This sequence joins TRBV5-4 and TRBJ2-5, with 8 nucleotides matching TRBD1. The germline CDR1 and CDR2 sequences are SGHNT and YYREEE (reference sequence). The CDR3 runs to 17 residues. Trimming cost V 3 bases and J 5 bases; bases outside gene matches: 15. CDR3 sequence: CASSSPRPGQVLETQYF. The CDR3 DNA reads TGTGCCAGCAGCTCCCCCCGCCCGGGACAGGTTTTGGAGACCCAGTACTTC.

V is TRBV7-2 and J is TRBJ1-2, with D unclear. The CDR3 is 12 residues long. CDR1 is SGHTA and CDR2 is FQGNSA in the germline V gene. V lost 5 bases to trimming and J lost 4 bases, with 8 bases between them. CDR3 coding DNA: TGTGCCAGCAGCGCACAAAGCTATGGCTACACCTTC. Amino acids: CASSAQSYGYTF.

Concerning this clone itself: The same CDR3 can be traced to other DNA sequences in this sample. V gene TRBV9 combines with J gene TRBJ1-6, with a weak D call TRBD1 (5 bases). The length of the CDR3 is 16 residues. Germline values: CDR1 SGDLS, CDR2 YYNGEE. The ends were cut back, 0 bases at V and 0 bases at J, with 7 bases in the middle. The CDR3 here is CASSVGGSSYNSPLHF. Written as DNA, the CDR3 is TGTGCCAGCAGCGTAGGGGGGAGCTCCTATAATTCACCCCTCCACTTT.